This T cell receptor beta chain was sequenced during a study of cytotoxic CD8 clonotypes in ibrutinib-treated CLL. The assay was immunoSEQ multiplex PCR, and TCRdb's table has in-frame clones only and misses some. The sample comprises some 310,000 clones, about 77% of which are singletons, and over 5% rests with the top ten. The material sequenced was PBMCs, taken before ibrutinib treatment. The receptor was derived from a human donor with chronic lymphocytic leukemia.

DNA of the CDR3: TGTGCCTGGGGGAGATCGGGGCATGGCTACACCTTC. Its translation: CAWGRSGHGYTF. The chain recombines TRBV30 with TRBJ1-2; possible D gene TRBD1, 5 bases. The CDR3 is 12 residues long. Germline-derived CDR1 and CDR2 are GTSNPN and SVGIG (reference sequence). The germline V and J ends were trimmed by 5 bases and 6 bases, with 13 bases remaining between them.